The rows below give T cell receptor beta chains drawn from one sample of a study of T-cell reconstitution after alpha-beta-depleted transplantation in children. TCRdb ran MiXCR on the PCR reads and lists one entry per CDR3 protein. The sample yields roughly 250,000 distinct CDR3 sequences, around 7.8% seen once. The input for sequencing was PBMCs, mostly from graft donor cells, taken 180 days after TCRalphabeta/CD19-depleted stem cell transplant. These receptors were obtained from a male patient younger than 18 who had a stem cell transplant for acute lymphoblastic leukemia, so the T cells may come from the graft donor. Each CDR3 is given with its conserved first and last residue. The order of the fields is J gene, clone size, V gene, D gene, CDR3 protein, CDR3 DNA. D genes are given only for firm matches. Size values are once, few and many counts, or a class for expanded clones, and some rows have none.

>TRBJ1-4|many|TRBV29-1|-
CSVEGTVREKLFF
TGCAGCGTTGAAGGGACAGTACGGGAAAAACTGTTTTTT
>TRBJ1-2|many|TRBV28|-
CASSLSRSYGYTF
TGTGCCAGCAGTTTATCACGTTCCTATGGCTACACCTTC
>TRBJ2-7|-|TRBV11-1|-
CASSLTGRRYEQYF
TGTGCCAGCAGCTTGACGGGTAGACGCTACGAGCAGTACTTC
>TRBJ2-1|many|TRBV11-1|-
CASSLDTYNEQFF
TGTGCCAGCAGCCTGGACACGTACAATGAGCAGTTCTTC
>TRBJ2-5|many|TRBV4-1|-
CASSQHETQYF
TGCGCCAGCAGCCAACACGAGACCCAGTACTTC
>TRBJ1-6|few|TRBV5-1|-
CASSQKRASGDVPLHF
TGCGCCAGCAGCCAAAAAAGGGCCTCGGGGGATGTACCCCTCCACTTT
>TRBJ2-3|many|TRBV4-2|-
CASSQDMGTDTQYF
TGTGCCAGCAGCCAAGATATGGGCACAGATACGCAGTATTTT
>TRBJ2-5|-|TRBV5-3|-
CARSLGDLGTQYF
TGTGCCAGGAGCCTTGGGGACCTGGGGACCCAGTACTTC
>TRBJ2-4|many|TRBV12-3/TRBV12-4|TRBD1
CASPFVGQGPNIQYF
TGTGCCAGCCCATTCGTAGGACAGGGCCCGAACATTCAGTACTTC
>TRBJ1-2|many|TRBV7-8|-
CASSLFPGPGYTF
TGTGCCAGCAGCTTATTTCCCGGGCCGGGCTACACCTTC
>TRBJ2-5|many|TRBV15|-
CATSRDPGRGGETQYF
TGTGCCACCAGCAGAGATCCAGGCAGGGGGGGAGAGACCCAGTACTTC
>TRBJ1-5|many|TRBV3-1|-
CASSQGGNQPQHF
TGTGCCAGCAGCCAAGGAGGAAATCAGCCCCAGCATTTT
>TRBJ2-5|many|TRBV18|-
CASSPGSQETQYF
TGTGCCAGCAGCCCCGGGTCCCAAGAGACCCAGTACTTC
>TRBJ2-5|many|TRBV24-1|TRBD1
CATSDWTGETQYF
TGTGCCACCAGTGATTGGACAGGAGAGACCCAGTACTTC
>TRBJ1-1|many|TRBV6-1|-
CASSDSGRAEAFF
TGTGCCAGCAGTGATTCGGGGAGGGCTGAAGCTTTCTTT
>TRBJ2-1|many|TRBV10-1|-
CASSSSGHEQFF
TGCGCCAGCAGCAGTAGTGGGCATGAGCAGTTCTTC
>TRBJ2-7|-|TRBV7-9|TRBD1
CASSPAGQGAYEQYF
TGTGCCAGCAGCCCGGCGGGCCAGGGGGCCTACGAGCAGTACTTC
>TRBJ1-1|many|TRBV20-1|-
CSARTVFLMNTEAFF
TGCAGTGCGAGGACAGTATTTTTAATGAACACTGAAGCTTTCTTT
>TRBJ2-3|many|TRBV10-3|-
CAISERTDTQYF
TGTGCCATCAGTGAACGCACAGATACGCAGTATTTT
>TRBJ2-7|-|TRBV5-4|-
CASSHGSLGYEQYF
TGTGCCAGCAGCCATGGCAGCTTGGGCTACGAGCAGTACTTC
>TRBJ2-7|many|TRBV28|-
CASSLAGSAYEQYF
TGTGCCAGCAGTTTAGCGGGGAGCGCCTACGAGCAGTACTTC
>TRBJ2-3|many|TRBV24-1|-
CATSALGRSLSTDTQYF
TGTGCCACCAGTGCCCTTGGACGTTCCCTGAGCACAGATACGCAGTATTTT
>TRBJ2-1|many|TRBV20-1|-
CSVGRPFPYNEQFF
TGCAGTGTAGGGCGGCCCTTTCCCTACAATGAGCAGTTCTTC
>TRBJ2-3|many|TRBV5-1|-
CASSPPLATTDTQYF
TGCGCCAGCAGCCCACCCCTCGCCACCACAGATACGCAGTATTTT
>TRBJ1-2|many|TRBV7-7|TRBD1
CASSPLPGQATNYGYTF
TGTGCCAGCAGCCCCCTCCCGGGACAGGCCACAAACTATGGCTACACCTTC
>TRBJ1-5|many|TRBV6-5|TRBD1
CASSPRTQGQDQPQHF
TGTGCCAGCAGTCCTCGAACACAGGGGCAGGACCAGCCCCAGCATTTT
>TRBJ1-5|many|TRBV7-9|-
CASSSGGYNQPQHF
TGTGCCAGCAGTTCCGGGGGCTACAATCAGCCCCAGCATTTT
>TRBJ2-2|few|TRBV4-2|TRBD2
CASLAATGELFF
TGTGCCAGCCTAGCGGCCACCGGGGAGCTGTTTTTT
>TRBJ1-5|many|TRBV10-3|TRBD1
CAIAPGGGGNQPQHF
TGTGCCATCGCCCCAGGGGGAGGAGGCAATCAGCCCCAGCATTTT
>TRBJ2-7|many|TRBV7-8|TRBD2
CASSLWGLADHEQYF
TGTGCCAGCAGCTTATGGGGACTAGCGGACCACGAGCAGTACTTC
>TRBJ1-4|many|TRBV2|-
CASSESGINEKLFF
TGTGCCAGCAGTGAATCAGGGATCAATGAAAAACTGTTTTTT
>TRBJ2-3|few|TRBV7-6|TRBD2
CASSLGAGGTQYF
TGTGCCAGCAGCTTAGGAGCGGGGGGTACGCAGTATTTT
>TRBJ1-6|many|TRBV20-1|TRBD1
CSARQDRDTSPLHF
TGCAGTGCTAGACAGGACAGGGATACCTCACCCCTCCACTTT
>TRBJ1-1|many|TRBV12-3/TRBV12-4|-
CASTQGTTNTEAFF
TGTGCCAGCACGCAGGGGACCACTAACACTGAAGCTTTCTTT
>TRBJ2-3|many|TRBV7-6|-
CASSPPLTDTQYF
TGTGCCAGCAGCCCACCCCTAACAGATACGCAGTATTTT